The 27 T cell receptor beta chains in this list originate from one sample, sequenced in a study of CD8 T cells in ankylosing spondylitis. Findings of the study overall: It appeared that ankylosing spondylitis blood was characterized by a TCR beta motif of fewer than ten highly homologous variants.

These receptors' targets are unknown. TCRdb re-analysed the 5' RACE reads in MiXCR, keeping a single row per CDR3 protein. The sample has some 800,000 distinct CDR3 sequences, 12% seen once. Sequencing used blood, either unsorted or a sorted T cell fraction (not recorded which). The receptor set was obtained from a male donor with ankylosing spondylitis.

The J gene is TRBJ2-7, the V gene TRBV6-1, with D possibly matching TRBD1 (6 bases). Trimming took 7 bases from V and 2 from J, leaving 12 bases between them. The CDR3 runs 13 residues. CDR1 MNHNS and CDR2 SASEGT come from the germline V gene. The CDR3 DNA reads as TGTGCCAGCAACCCGGGACAAGCCTACGAGCAGTACTTC. It yields the protein CASNPGQAYEQYF.

In its sample, this clonotype was seen a few times. The chain recombines TRBV20-1 with TRBJ1-1; D not certain. The CDR3 is 12 amino acids. Germline CDR1 and CDR2: DFQATT and SNEGSKA (reference sequence). CDR3 protein: CSHRRVNTEAFF. The CDR3 DNA follows: TGCAGCCACCGCCGAGTTAACACTGAAGCTTTCTTT.

This clonotype has more than one count but fewer than ten. The chain uses TRBV20-1 and TRBJ2-3, with 8 bases lining up with TRBD2. Germline V gives CDR1 DFQATT, CDR2 SNEGSKA (reference sequence). The CDR3 spans 14 residues. Trimming took 3 bases from V and 8 from J; bases not matched to a gene: 10. The CDR3 here is CSASPAGVSSTQYF. Here the CDR3 DNA reads TGCAGTGCTAGTCCAGCGGGAGTATCAAGTACGCAGTATTTT.

In this sample, this clonotype turned up a few times. The J gene is TRBJ2-5, the V gene TRBV5-1; D remains ambiguous. CDR3 size: 14 residues. Between the trimmed V and J ends, which lost 4 bases and 4 bases, there was a span of 14 bases. The germline V gene has CDR1 SGHRS and CDR2 YFSETQ. The CDR3 sequence: CASSPGRNPETQYF. CDR3 DNA: TGCGCCAGCAGCCCCGGACGGAATCCAGAGACCCAGTACTTC.

This clonotype was observed a handful of times. The rearrangement links TRBV7-9 to TRBJ1-1, with no clear D. The germline CDR1 and CDR2 sequences are SEHNR and FQNEAQ (reference sequence). The CDR3 contains 12 residues. The ends were cut back, 8 bases at V and 5 bases at J, with 12 bases in the middle. CDR3 sequence reads: CASVGSATEAFF. The DNA for the CDR3 is TGTGCCAGCGTAGGGAGCGCTACTGAAGCTTTCTTT.

This clonotype was observed a few times. The chain joins TRBV24-1 to TRBJ2-7; maybe TRBD1 (5 bases). There are 13 residues in the CDR3. V lost 1 base, J lost 6 bases, and 9 bases lay in between. The germline CDR1 and CDR2 sequences are KGHDR and SFDVKD. The CDR3 bases are TGTGCCACCAGTGATTTTGCAGGGCCCGAGCAGTACTTC. It encodes CATSDFAGPEQYF.

This clonotype was detected ten times or more. The CDR3 sequence is CASSRGLVYSYNEQFF. In DNA form, the CDR3 reads TGCGCCAGCAGCCGAGGACTAGTCTACTCCTACAATGAGCAGTTCTTC. This rearrangement joins TRBV4-3 to TRBJ2-1, with 7 bases matching TRBD2. Germline CDR1 LGHNA, CDR2 YSLEER. With 4 bases clipped from V and 0 bases from J, the junction kept 6 bases outside the gene matches. The CDR3 sequence is 16 residues long.

Ten or more counts support this clonotype. The J gene is TRBJ1-1, the V gene TRBV7-9; D remains ambiguous. Germline V gene lookup returns CDR1 SEHNR and CDR2 FQNEAQ (reference sequence). CDR3 length: 13 residues. V was clipped by 4 bases and J by 3 bases, with 9 bases between them. The CDR3 DNA sequence: TGTGCCAGCAGCTCGACGTTTGACACTGAAGCTTTCTTT. Translation: CASSSTFDTEAFF. The full variable domain, in which reference TRBV7-9 and TRBJ1-1 provide the parts outside the CDR3, is DTGVSQNPRHKITKRGQNVTFRCDPISEHNRLYWYRQTLGQGPEFLTYFQNEAQLEKSRLLSDRFSAERPKGSFSTLEIQRTEQGDSAMYLCASSSTFDTEAFFGQGTRLTVV.

V is TRBV7-2 and J is TRBJ1-5; TRBD1 matches 10 bases. The germline gives CDR1 SGHTA, CDR2 FQGNSA. V lost 3 bases, J lost 7 bases, and 6 bases stayed unmatched. The CDR3 spans 15 residues. Here the CDR3 reads CASSLDRGELQPQHF. The DNA of the CDR3 is TGTGCCAGCAGCTTGGACAGGGGGGAATTACAGCCCCAGCATTTT.

There are many counts of this clonotype. The chain employs TRBV29-1 and TRBJ1-1; TRBD1 matches at 9 bases. This CDR3 has 13 residues. Trimming took 4 bases from V and 1 from J; bases not matched to a gene: 1. Germline loops: CDR1 SQVTM, CDR2 ANQGSEA. CDR3 protein: CSVGQGENTEAFF. CDR3 nucleotides: TGCAGCGTTGGACAGGGGGAGAACACTGAAGCTTTCTTT.

In its sample, this clonotype was seen many times. The gene calls are TRBV6-5 and TRBJ2-1; 7 positions agree with TRBD2. CDR1 is MNHEY, CDR2 SVGAGI, per germline. V lost 2 bases and J lost 9; bases outside the gene matches: 7. The length of the CDR3 is 14 residues. The chain's CDR3 is CASSYRRESVEQFF. CDR3 sequence (DNA): TGTGCCAGCAGTTACCGGCGGGAGTCGGTTGAGCAGTTCTTC.

This clonotype was seen a handful of times. The gene calls are TRBV4-3 and TRBJ2-3, with 9 positions matching TRBD1. The CDR3 sequence is 19 residues long. V gave up 0 bases and J gave up 2 bases; unmatched junction bases: 12. Germline CDR1 and CDR2: LGHNA and YSLEER. The chain's CDR3 is CASSQDNRGRDGITDTQYF. For the CDR3, the DNA is TGCGCCAGCAGCCAAGATAACAGGGGGCGTGACGGGATCACAGATACGCAGTATTTT.

The chain uses TRBV10-3 and TRBJ2-3, with 11 bases lining up with TRBD2. Losses at the gene ends were 0 bases for V and 1 base for J; bases not matched to a gene: 0. The CDR3 is made up of 16 amino acids. CDR1 is ENHRY and CDR2 is SYGVKD in the germline V gene. This CDR3 is CAISESTSGGTDTQYF. The CDR3 DNA reads as TGTGCCATCAGTGAGTCGACTAGCGGGGGCACAGATACGCAGTATTTT.

This clonotype has only one observation. This chain links TRBV20-1 with TRBJ1-1; D is ambiguous. Germline CDR1 and CDR2: DFQATT and SNEGSKA (reference sequence). The CDR3 has 13 residues. Trimming removed 8 bases from V and 6 bases from J, with 19 bases in between. The CDR3: CSPSMSRGAEAFF. CDR3 in DNA: TGCAGTCCCTCAATGTCCCGAGGCGCTGAAGCTTTCTTT.

This clonotype was recorded at least ten times. J is TRBJ1-5 and V is TRBV20-1; no clear D gene. Looked up from germline, CDR1 is DFQATT and CDR2 is SNEGSKA (reference sequence). The CDR3 loop spans 13 amino acids. V lost 1 base, J lost 1 base, and 5 bases lay in between. CDR3 amino acids: CSARAHSNQPQHF. The CDR3 bases are TGCAGTGCTAGAGCCCACAGCAATCAGCCCCAGCATTTT.

Many counts were recorded for this clonotype. Here the CDR3 reads CASSRRGSNTGELFF. The CDR3 nucleotides are TGTGCCAGCAGCCGGCGGGGCTCAAACACCGGGGAGCTGTTTTTT. J is TRBJ2-2 and V is TRBV7-8, with D perhaps matching TRBD2 (6 bases). This CDR3 comprises 15 residues. The V and J ends lost 5 bases and 2 bases respectively, with 12 bases between them. Germline V gene lookup returns CDR1 SGHVS and CDR2 FQNEAQ.

This clonotype was found many times. The chain couples TRBV28 to TRBJ2-1, with 8 bases fitting TRBD2. V dropped 6 bases and J dropped 7; count of bases not matched to a gene: 8. There are 14 residues in the CDR3. Germline assignment: CDR1 MDHEN and CDR2 SYDVKM. CDR3: CASSQSGSRNEQFF. The DNA for the CDR3 is TGTGCCAGCAGCCAGAGCGGGAGTCGGAATGAGCAGTTCTTC.

Only a few counts were recorded for this clonotype. The chain has TRBV9 and TRBJ2-1; D may match TRBD1 or TRBD2 (5 bases each). The CDR3 has 16 amino acids. The V and J ends lost 4 bases and 2 bases respectively, with 16 bases between them. Germline V CDR1 and CDR2: SGDLS, YYNGEE. The CDR3: CASSPTGTAAYNEQFF. CDR3 nucleotides: TGTGCCAGCAGCCCCACCGGGACCGCGGCCTACAATGAGCAGTTCTTC.

This clonotype was observed a few times. The rearrangement links TRBV6-5 to TRBJ2-1; 12 bases agree with TRBD2. The germline gives CDR1 MNHEY, CDR2 SVGAGI. V dropped 6 bases and J dropped 9; count of bases not matched to a gene: 12. The CDR3 is made up of 16 amino acids. The CDR3 nucleotides read TGTGCCAGCAGATCCTCTAGCGGGGGGGTGCCTGGTGAGCAGTTCTTC. It encodes CASRSSSGGVPGEQFF.

The rearrangement uses TRBV12-3 or TRBV12-4 and TRBJ2-1, with 9 bases matching TRBD2. The CDR3 consists of 16 residues. V lost 6 bases, J lost 7 bases, and 13 bases stayed unmatched. CDR3 DNA sequence: TGTGCCAGCAGCCCCAGCTGGAGCGGGAGGCGTAATGAGCAGTTCTTC. This sequence encodes CASSPSWSGRRNEQFF.

This chain uses TRBV20-1 with TRBJ2-5, with 9 bases identical to TRBD1. CDR3 length: 15 residues. The V and J ends lost 6 bases and 7 bases, in that order; junction bases with no gene match: 15. Germline V gene sequence: CDR1 DFQATT, CDR2 SNEGSKA (reference sequence). In DNA, the CDR3 is TGCAGTGCGACGCCGGGACAGGGTAGCCTTGGGACCCAGTACTTC. Translated, it gives CSATPGQGSLGTQYF.

This clonotype was detected a few times. This rearrangement joins TRBV2 to TRBJ2-3; D not certain. Trimming removed 6 bases from V and 3 bases from J, with 7 bases in between. The CDR3 covers 12 residues. Germline V CDR1 and CDR2: SNHLY, FYNNEI. The CDR3 loop is CASRWETDTQYF. Here the CDR3 DNA reads TGTGCCAGCAGGTGGGAAACAGATACGCAGTATTTT.

This chain links TRBV6-1 with TRBJ1-5; 7 positions agree with TRBD1. Germline CDR1 and CDR2: MNHNS and SASEGT. CDR3 size: 16 residues. J was trimmed by 0 bases and V by 8 bases; bases with no gene match: 10. The CDR3 DNA is TGTGCCAGCGCCCGGGACAGCAGATATAGCAATCAGCCCCAGCATTTT. It is translated as CASARDSRYSNQPQHF.

The table lists this clonotype with many counts. The chain joins TRBV3-1 to TRBJ1-1; D perhaps matches TRBD1 (6 bases). The V gene's germline CDR1 is LGHDT and CDR2 YNNKEL (reference sequence). V gave up 0 bases and J gave up 4 bases, with 6 bases separating them. This CDR3 region has 13 residues. CDR3 nucleotides: TGTGCCAGCAGCCAAGAACAGGGCACTGAAGCTTTCTTT. This encodes CASSQEQGTEAFF.

The V call is TRBV7-2, the J call TRBJ1-1; TRBD1 agrees at 7 bases. There are 16 residues in the CDR3. Germline-derived CDR1 and CDR2 are SGHTA and FQGNSA. V was clipped by 0 bases and J by 0 bases; unmatched bases: 4. The CDR3 loop reads CASSLARGQMNTEAFF. The DNA for the CDR3 is TGTGCCAGCAGCTTAGCGCGGGGACAGATGAACACTGAAGCTTTCTTT.

This clonotype was seen many times. The V gene is TRBV5-1, the J gene TRBJ2-3; D is undetermined. V lost 8 bases and J lost 0, with 10 bases in between. CDR3 length: 13 residues. CDR1 SGHRS and CDR2 YFSETQ come from the germline V gene. The CDR3 nucleotides read TGCGCCAGTTCCTCCTCTAGCACAGATACGCAGTATTTT. Encoded protein: CASSSSSTDTQYF.

The V call is TRBV6-1, the J call TRBJ1-2; a weak D match, TRBD1 (5 bases). The V gene's germline CDR1 is MNHNS and CDR2 SASEGT. V lost 6 bases to trimming and J lost 6 bases, with 14 bases between them. CDR3 size: 13 residues. CDR3 DNA: TGTGCCAGCAGAGACCCCCCGGGACATGGCTACACCTTC. Protein product: CASRDPPGHGYTF.